This T cell receptor (beta chain) was obtained from a study of shared clonotypes between healthy human individuals (dated by TCRdb to the early 2020s). Turning to the overall study: Three men and two women, aged 18 to 49 years, made up the cohort. To increase sequencing depth and limit assay-specific biases, TCR repertoire library preparation and sequencing were carried out by different laboratories using diverse techniques. Between about 0.8 and 9 billion PBMCs per donor were obtained by leukapheresis. To estimate repertoire size and how much clonotypes are shared between individuals, the study performed deep sequencing of blood TCR repertoires from a handful of healthy adults. Paper-wide results and their limitations: Sampling was limited to blood, and TCR repertoires in tissue likely differ from TCR repertoires in blood. Because the study included only a small number of donors, the genetic and exposure-history diversity represented was limited. Pairwise subsampling led to the expectation that sequencing depth would affect the degree of clonotype sharing among donors.

Reading the germline V gene (reference sequence) gives CDR1 LNHDA and CDR2 SQIVND. V lost 7 bases and J lost 8 bases; the stretch between them is 17 bases long. The CDR3 runs 14 amino acids, cysteine and phenylalanine included. The DNA shown is the 42-base CDR3, in frame from base 1. This clone was seen ten or more times. There is no known antigen for this receptor. One base away there is no much larger clone; base qualities are not given. TCR CDR3 regions were amplified from genomic DNA by multiplex PCR using the deep immunoSEQ assay. Extracted genomic DNA from each cell subset was spread evenly across all wells of several immunoSEQ 96-well plates, with each plate serving as a replicate. For unsorted PBMC, approximately 310 ng genomic DNA, equal to 25,000 to 35,000 T cell genomes, was loaded into each replicate PCR. Unsorted PBMC genomic DNA was sequenced across ten immunoSEQ deep assay plates. Purified libraries were quantified with a Qubit 3.0 fluorometer, sized on a Bioanalyzer 2100, and re-quantified with the KAPA Library Quantification kit. Each immunoSEQ 96-well plate was sequenced on its own single-read 150-cycle Illumina NextSeq 550 flow cell. Concerning the study's data processing: Because the immunoSEQ output included only junctional sequences and no quality scores, the filtering could not be the same as the filtering used for full-length reads. Sequences were annotated with PyIR, a Python wrapper for IgBLAST v1.9, using IMGT germline references to assign V/J genes and CDR3. Reads were removed for weak V/J assignments (E-value above 1e-6), missing CDR3, stop codons, out-of-frame junctions, or ambiguous translated residues. V3J clonotypes were defined by identical inferred V gene, J gene, and CDR3 amino acid sequence. To compute the percentage overlap between repertoires, the number of shared unique clonotypes was divided by the size of the smaller repertoire. RTK rarefaction, the Chao1 estimator, and Recon v2.1 estimates of unobserved clonotypes were used to assess repertoire richness. TCRdb mirrors the immuneACCESS table, restricted to in-frame sequences. Some clones are absent from its copies; in checked studies, under half trace to an unresolved V gene, and the reason for the others is unknown. The V and J calls and clone size come from that table; D and trimming were worked out from the DNA. In all, the sample holds around 500,000 clones, and roughly three quarters of those were seen once. The ten largest clones take up approximately 13% of the sample.

The donors were healthy, HIV-negative adults who had no recently reported acute infections or vaccinations. All donors were Caucasian adults living in Nashville, Tennessee, USA. For unsorted samples, 90 million or so PBMCs were counted and genomic DNA was extracted with the QIAamp DNA Blood Mini kit. After blood collection by leukapheresis, PBMCs were isolated using Ficoll-Histopaque density gradient centrifugation and then cryopreserved in the vapor phase of liquid nitrogen. This TCR was sampled from a woman in her 40s in good health. Some clones in this sample may be carry-over from other donors' samples. Recombination joined TRBV19 with TRBJ1-4, with a weak D call of TRBD1 (5 bases match). The sequencing sample was made of PBMCs. The CDR3 in this case is CASMGPRSSEKLFF. The DNA sequence is TGTGCCAGTATGGGGCCCCGGAGCTCAGAAAAACTGTTTTTT.